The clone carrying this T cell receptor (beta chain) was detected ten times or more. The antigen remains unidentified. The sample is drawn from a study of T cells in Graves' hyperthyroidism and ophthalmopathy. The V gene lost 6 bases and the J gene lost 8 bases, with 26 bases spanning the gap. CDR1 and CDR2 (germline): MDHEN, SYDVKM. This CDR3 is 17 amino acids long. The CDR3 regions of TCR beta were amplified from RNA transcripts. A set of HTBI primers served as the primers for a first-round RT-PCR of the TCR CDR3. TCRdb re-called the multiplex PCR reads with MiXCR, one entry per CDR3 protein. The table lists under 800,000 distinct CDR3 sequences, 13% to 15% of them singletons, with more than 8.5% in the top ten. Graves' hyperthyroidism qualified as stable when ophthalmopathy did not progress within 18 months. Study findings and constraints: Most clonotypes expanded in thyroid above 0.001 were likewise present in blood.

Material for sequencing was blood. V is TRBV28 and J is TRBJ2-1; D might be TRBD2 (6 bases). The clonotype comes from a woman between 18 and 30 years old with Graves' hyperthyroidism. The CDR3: CASRGDSGGFSSDEQFF. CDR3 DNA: TGTGCCAGCAGGGGGGATAGCGGAGGGTTCTCCTCGGATGAGCAGTTCTTC. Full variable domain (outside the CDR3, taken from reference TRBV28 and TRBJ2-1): DVKVTQSSRYLVKRTGEKVFLECVQDMDHENMFWYRQDPGLGLRLIYFSYDVKMKEKGDIPEGYSVSREKKERFSLILESASTNQTSMYLCASRGDSGGFSSDEQFFGPGTRLTVL.